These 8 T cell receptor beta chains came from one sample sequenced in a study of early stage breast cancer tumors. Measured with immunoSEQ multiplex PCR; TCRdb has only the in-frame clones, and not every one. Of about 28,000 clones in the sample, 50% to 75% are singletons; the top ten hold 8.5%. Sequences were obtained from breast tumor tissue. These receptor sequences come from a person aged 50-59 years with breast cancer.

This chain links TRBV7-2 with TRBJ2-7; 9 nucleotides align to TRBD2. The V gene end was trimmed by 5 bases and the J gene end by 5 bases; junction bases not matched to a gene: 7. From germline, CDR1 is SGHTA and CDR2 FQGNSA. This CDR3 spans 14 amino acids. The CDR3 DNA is TGTGCCAGCAGCCCTGGGACTAGCCCGAACGAGCAGTACTTC. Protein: CASSPGTSPNEQYF. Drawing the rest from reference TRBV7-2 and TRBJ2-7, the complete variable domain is GAGVSQSPSNKVTEKGKDVELRCDPISGHTALYWYRQSLGQGLEFLIYFQGNSAPDKSGLPSDRFSAERTGGSVSTLTIQRTQQEDSAVYLCASSPGTSPNEQYFGPGTRLTVT.

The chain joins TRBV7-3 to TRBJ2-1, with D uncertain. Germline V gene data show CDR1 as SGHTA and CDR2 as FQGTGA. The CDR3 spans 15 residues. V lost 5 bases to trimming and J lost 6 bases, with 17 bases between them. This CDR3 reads CASSPDLVSPNEQFF. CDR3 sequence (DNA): TGTGCCAGCAGCCCTGATTTGGTGAGCCCCAATGAGCAGTTCTTC.

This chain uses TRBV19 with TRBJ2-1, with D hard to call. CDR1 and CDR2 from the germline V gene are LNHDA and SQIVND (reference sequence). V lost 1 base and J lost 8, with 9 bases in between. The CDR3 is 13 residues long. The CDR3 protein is CASSIGYGDEQFF. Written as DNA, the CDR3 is TGTGCCAGTAGTATAGGCTATGGGGATGAGCAGTTCTTC.

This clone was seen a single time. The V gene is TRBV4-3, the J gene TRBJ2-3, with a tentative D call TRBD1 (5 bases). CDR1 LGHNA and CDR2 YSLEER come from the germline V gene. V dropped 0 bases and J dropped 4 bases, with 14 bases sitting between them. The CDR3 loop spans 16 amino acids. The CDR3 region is CASSQDRFQGADTQYF. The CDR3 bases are TGCGCCAGCAGCCAAGATAGGTTCCAGGGCGCAGATACGCAGTATTTT.

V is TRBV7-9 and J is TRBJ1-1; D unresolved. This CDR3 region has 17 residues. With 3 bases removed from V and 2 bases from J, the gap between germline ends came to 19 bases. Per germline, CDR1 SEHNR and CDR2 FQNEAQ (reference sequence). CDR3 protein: CASSFSRPGGLNTEAFF. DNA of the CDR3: TGTGCCAGCAGCTTCTCCAGGCCCGGTGGGCTAAACACTGAAGCTTTCTTT.

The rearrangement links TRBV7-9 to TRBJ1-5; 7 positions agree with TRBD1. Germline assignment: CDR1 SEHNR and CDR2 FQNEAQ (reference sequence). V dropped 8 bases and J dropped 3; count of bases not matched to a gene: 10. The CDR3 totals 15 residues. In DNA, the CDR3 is TGTGCCAGCTCCAGGGGGGGGGCCGACAATCAGCCCCAGCATTTT. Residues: CASSRGGADNQPQHF.

The DNA for the CDR3 is TGCGCCAGCAGCCCGGACCACCAGCAGACCCAGTACTTC. Translated: CASSPDHQQTQYF. V usage is TRBV5-1 and J usage is TRBJ2-5; unclear D gene. The CDR3 is made up of 13 amino acids. Trimming pared 4 bases from V and 6 bases from J, leaving 13 bases between. The germline V gene has CDR1 SGHRS and CDR2 YFSETQ.

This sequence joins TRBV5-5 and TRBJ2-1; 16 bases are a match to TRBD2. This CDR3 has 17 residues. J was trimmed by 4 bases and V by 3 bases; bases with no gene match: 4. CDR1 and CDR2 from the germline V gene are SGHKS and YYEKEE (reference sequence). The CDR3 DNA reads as TGTGCCAGCAGCTCCCAGGGACTAGCGGGAGGGTACAATGAGCAGTTCTTC. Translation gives CASSSQGLAGGYNEQFF.